This T cell receptor beta chain came from a study of T cell responses to AZD1222 COVID-19 vaccine (dated by TCRdb to the early 2020s). General notes on the study: TCR sequencing was performed for 233 trial participants, of whom about 210 were given two doses of AZD1222 and around 25 were given two doses of MenACWY control vaccine. Trial participants were enrolled by age into 18-55, 56-69 and 70-plus year subgroups, with roughly 150, 30 and 60 TCR-sequenced participants respectively.

Of note for this clone: Its binding antigen is unknown. No base quality values were provided; no much bigger clone lies one nucleotide off.

General conclusions and limits of the study: Nearly half of unique spike-specific TCRs reportedly recognized epitopes outside regions mutated in the B.1.351 and B.1.1.7 variants. After two AZD1222 doses, both the breadth and the depth of spike-specific TCRs were significantly higher than at day 0 and than in MenACWY recipients. Conclusions about previously exposed vaccinees are limited, since just five or six AZD1222 recipients were seropositive for SARS-CoV-2 at baseline. No day 14 peak-response samples were available, so repertoires were characterized only after the peak T cell response. The 56-69-year group was small, and its depth increase did not reach significance, likely because of low power. The vaccine-associated CD4 TCRs covered the entire spike protein, and the dominant responses fell in regions 160-218 and 743-854. Most participants were white British and females outnumbered males, and the authors suggested that clonal diversity may have been underestimated.

The CDR3 regions of human TCRbeta chains were subjected to immunosequencing. The original pipeline was this. Repertoire TCRs were checked for matches against a reference library of SARS-CoV-2-specific TCRs that had been generated using the MIRA antigen-specificity platform. Breadth was defined as the fraction of unique TCRs that were SARS-CoV-2-associated. Depth was defined as the fraction of total T cells that were SARS-CoV-2-associated. Using the MIRA data, each spike-specific TCR was assigned both to the spike region to which the TCR was reactive and to a CD4 or CD8 class. Log10-transformed breadth and depth values were compared by one-way ANOVA with Sidak's multiple comparisons tests. TCRdb carries this immuneACCESS record with in-frame sequences only. Its versions omit some clonotypes, under half of them owing to an unresolved V gene in the studies checked, with the rest unexplained. The V and J calls and clone size are taken from that table; D and trimming were inferred from the DNA. The sample includes some 120,000 clones, with approximately 85% observed a single time. Of the sample, about 4% is held by the ten largest clones.

Sample time point, as interpreted from the label and publication: baseline before first vaccination. In the paper's terms, the treatment or condition label means: meningococcal conjugate vaccine given as trial control. The vaccinee samples were drawn from two UK trials, COV001 and COV002, one of which was a single-blind randomized controlled phase 2/3 trial testing AZD1222 (ChAdOx1 nCoV-19) in healthy adults. Trial participant PBMC samples were collected at day 0 and day 28 after the second dose for TCRbeta chain sequencing. The input for sequencing was peripheral blood, taken on day 0 of MenACWY control vaccination. The sequence came from an adult in good health.

The CDR3 has the sequence CASSQETVLGEAEAFF. Here is the DNA: TGTGCCAGCAGCCAAGAAACGGTATTGGGGGAGGCTGAAGCTTTCTTT. The V and J genes are TRBV4-2 and TRBJ1-1; a tentative D match to TRBD1 spans 5 bases. V is reduced by 0 bases and J by 6 bases, leaving a spacing of 17 bases between them. The CDR3 starts with the cysteine, ends with the phenylalanine, and has 16 residues. Of all the DNA, just the CDR3 is kept, 48 bases in frame from base 1. Sequences LGHNA (CDR1) and YNFKEQ (CDR2) are obtained from the germline V gene.